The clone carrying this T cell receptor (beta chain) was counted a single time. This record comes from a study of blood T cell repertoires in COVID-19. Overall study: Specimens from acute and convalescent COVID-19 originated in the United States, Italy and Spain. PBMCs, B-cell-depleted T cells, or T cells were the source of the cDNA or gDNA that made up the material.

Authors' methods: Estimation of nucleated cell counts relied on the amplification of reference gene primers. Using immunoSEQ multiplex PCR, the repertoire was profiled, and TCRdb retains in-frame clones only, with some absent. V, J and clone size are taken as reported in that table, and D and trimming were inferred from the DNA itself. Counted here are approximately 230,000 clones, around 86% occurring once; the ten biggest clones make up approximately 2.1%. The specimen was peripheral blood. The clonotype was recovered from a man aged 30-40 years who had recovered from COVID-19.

This chain's CDR3 is CASRPRTEAYNEQFF. CDR3 nucleotides: TGCGCCAGCAGGCCACGGACAGAGGCCTACAATGAGCAGTTCTTC. V gene TRBV5-1 combines with J gene TRBJ2-1; TRBD1 is a possible D gene (6 bases). CDR3 length equals 15 residues. Trimming pared 5 bases from V and 2 bases from J, leaving 14 bases between. CDR1 is SGHRS and CDR2 is YFSETQ in the germline V gene. The full variable domain, rest sourced from reference TRBV5-1 and TRBJ2-1, is KAGVTQTPRYLIKTRGQQVTLSCSPISGHRSVSWYQQTPGQGLQFLFEYFSETQRNKGNFPGRFSGRQFSNSRSEMNVSTLELGDSALYLCASRPRTEAYNEQFFGPGTRLTVL.